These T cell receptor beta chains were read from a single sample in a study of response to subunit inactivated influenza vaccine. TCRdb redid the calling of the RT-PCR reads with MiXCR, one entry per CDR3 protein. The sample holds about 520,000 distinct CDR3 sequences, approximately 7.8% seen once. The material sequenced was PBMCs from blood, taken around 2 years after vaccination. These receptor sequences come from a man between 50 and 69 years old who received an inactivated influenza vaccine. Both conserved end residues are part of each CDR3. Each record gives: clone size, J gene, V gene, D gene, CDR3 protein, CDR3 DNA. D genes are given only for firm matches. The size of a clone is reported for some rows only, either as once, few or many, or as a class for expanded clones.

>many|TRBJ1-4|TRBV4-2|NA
CASSQDPSGIGAEKLFF
TGTGCCAGCAGCCAAGATCCTTCGGGGATAGGTGCGGAAAAACTGTTTTTT
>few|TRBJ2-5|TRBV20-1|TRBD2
CSARDSPGLAFQETQYF
TGCAGTGCTAGAGATTCTCCGGGACTAGCCTTTCAAGAGACCCAGTACTTC
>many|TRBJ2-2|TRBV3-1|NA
CASSPGGELFF
TGTGCCAGCAGCCCCGGAGGGGAGCTGTTTTTT
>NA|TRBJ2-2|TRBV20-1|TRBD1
CSARDRRQGFTGELFF
TGCAGTGCTAGAGATCGAAGACAGGGTTTTACCGGGGAGCTGTTTTTT
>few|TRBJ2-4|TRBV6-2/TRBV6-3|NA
CASSFDRGNIQYF
TGTGCCAGCAGTTTTGACAGAGGAAACATTCAGTACTTC
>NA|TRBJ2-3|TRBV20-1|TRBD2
CSTSTSGTTDTQYF
TGCAGTACCTCGACTAGCGGGACCACAGATACGCAGTATTTT
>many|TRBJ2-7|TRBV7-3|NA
CASSLRPGREQYF
TGTGCCAGCAGCTTAAGGCCGGGACGCGAGCAGTACTTC
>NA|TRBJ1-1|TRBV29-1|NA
CSVVPGSGVAFF
TGCAGCGTTGTCCCAGGTTCGGGGGTGGCTTTCTTT
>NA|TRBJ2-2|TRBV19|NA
CASSMMSAGELFF
TGTGCCAGTAGTATGATGAGCGCCGGGGAGCTGTTTTTT
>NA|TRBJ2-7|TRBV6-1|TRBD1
CASSDPGQLYEQYF
TGTGCCAGCAGTGATCCGGGACAGCTTTACGAGCAGTACTTC
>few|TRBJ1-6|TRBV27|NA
CASWAGPPSYNSPLHF
TGTGCCAGCTGGGCGGGGCCGCCCTCCTATAATTCACCCCTCCACTTT
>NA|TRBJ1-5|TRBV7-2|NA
CASSLGRSSNQPQHF
TGTGCCAGCAGCTTAGGCAGGAGTAGCAATCAGCCCCAGCATTTT
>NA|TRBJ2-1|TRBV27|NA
CASISRWHEQFF
TGTGCCAGCATTTCCCGCTGGCATGAGCAGTTCTTC
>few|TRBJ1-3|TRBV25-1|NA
CASSGPDRGRNTIYF
TGTGCCAGCAGTGGCCCCGACCGGGGAAGAAACACCATATATTTT
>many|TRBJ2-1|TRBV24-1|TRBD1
CATSDNDRALSSYNEQFF
TGTGCCACCAGTGACAATGACAGGGCCCTGAGCTCCTACAATGAGCAGTTCTTC
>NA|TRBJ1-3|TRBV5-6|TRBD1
CASSLWGTDSGNTIYF
TGTGCCAGCAGCTTGTGGGGGACAGACTCTGGAAACACCATATATTTT
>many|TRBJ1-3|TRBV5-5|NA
CASSSQGVSGNTIYF
TGTGCCAGCAGCTCACAGGGAGTCTCTGGAAACACCATATATTTT
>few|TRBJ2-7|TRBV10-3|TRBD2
CAISEEGGRGYEQYF
TGTGCCATCAGTGAAGAGGGAGGGAGAGGCTACGAGCAGTACTTC
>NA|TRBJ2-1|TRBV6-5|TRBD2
CASSSRTSSDEQFF
TGTGCCAGCAGTTCCCGGACTAGTTCGGATGAGCAGTTCTTC
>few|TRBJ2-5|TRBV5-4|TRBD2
CASSPGLAGSQETQYF
TGTGCCAGCAGCCCCGGACTAGCGGGATCCCAAGAGACCCAGTACTTC
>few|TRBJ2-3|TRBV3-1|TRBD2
CASRTTGGSTDTQYF
TGTGCCAGCAGAACTACGGGGGGGAGCACAGATACGCAGTATTTT
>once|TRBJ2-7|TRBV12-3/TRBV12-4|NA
CASSLGPSGEQYF
TGTGCCAGCAGTTTGGGCCCCTCGGGCGAGCAGTACTTC
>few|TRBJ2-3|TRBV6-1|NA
CASILAGYTDTQYF
TGTGCCAGCATACTAGCAGGATACACAGATACGCAGTATTTT
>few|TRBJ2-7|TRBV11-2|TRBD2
CASSHQGLAGREQYF
TGTGCCAGCAGCCATCAGGGACTAGCGGGGAGAGAGCAGTACTTC
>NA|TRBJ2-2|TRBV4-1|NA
CASSQRQGRGTGELFF
TGCGCCAGCAGCCAGAGACAGGGGAGGGGCACCGGGGAGCTGTTTTTT
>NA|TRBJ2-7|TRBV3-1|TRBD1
CASSQVDRQAYEQYF
TGTGCCAGCAGCCAGGTGGACAGGCAAGCCTACGAGCAGTACTTC